Sequencing of this T cell receptor (beta chain) was carried out in a study of T cell responses to AZD1222 COVID-19 vaccine. A word on this clone: Antigen specificity is unknown.

Study-wide results and caveats: Females made up more of the donors, who were largely white British, and clonal diversity may have come out too low. Spike-wide vaccine-associated CD4 TCRs dominated at 160-218 and 743-854.

Assay used: immunoSEQ multiplex PCR; TCRdb lists only in-frame clones, some missing. In the table there are under 200,000 clones, just over 90% of which are singletons. CDR3 length: 15 amino acids. The V and J ends lost 1 base and 0 bases respectively, with 9 bases between them. CDR1 and CDR2 (germline): SEHNR, FQNEAQ (reference sequence). This specimen was peripheral blood, taken on day 0 of AZD1222 vaccination. This chain uses TRBV7-9 with TRBJ1-1; D is uncertain. The receptor was derived from an adult in good health. The chain's CDR3 is CASSLEHQMNTEAFF. The CDR3, as DNA: TGTGCCAGCAGCTTAGAACATCAGATGAACACTGAAGCTTTCTTT.